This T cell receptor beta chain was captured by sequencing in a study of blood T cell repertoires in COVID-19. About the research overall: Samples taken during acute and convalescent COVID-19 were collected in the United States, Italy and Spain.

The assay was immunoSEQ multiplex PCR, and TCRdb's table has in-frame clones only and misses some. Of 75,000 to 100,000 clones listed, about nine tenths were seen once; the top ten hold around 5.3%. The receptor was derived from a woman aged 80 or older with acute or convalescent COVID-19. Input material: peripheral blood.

The CDR3 region is CSASDNEQFF. For the CDR3, the DNA is TGCAGTGCTTCCGACAATGAGCAGTTCTTC. This chain links TRBV20-1 with TRBJ2-1, with D unresolved. Germline V lookup: CDR1 DFQATT, CDR2 SNEGSKA (reference sequence). This CDR3 spans 10 amino acids. With 5 bases removed from V and 5 bases from J, the gap between germline ends came to 4 bases.